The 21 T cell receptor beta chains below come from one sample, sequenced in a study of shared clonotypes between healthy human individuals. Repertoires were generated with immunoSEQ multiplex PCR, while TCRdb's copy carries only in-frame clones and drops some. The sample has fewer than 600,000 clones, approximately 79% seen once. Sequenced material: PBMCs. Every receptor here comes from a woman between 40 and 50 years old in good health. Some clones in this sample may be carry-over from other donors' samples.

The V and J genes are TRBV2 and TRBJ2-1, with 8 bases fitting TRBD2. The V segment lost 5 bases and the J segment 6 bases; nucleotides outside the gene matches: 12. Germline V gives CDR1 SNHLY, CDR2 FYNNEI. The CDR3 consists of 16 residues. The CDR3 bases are TGTGCCAGCAGTACACGACTAGCGAGTATCGGCAATGAGCAGTTCTTC. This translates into CASSTRLASIGNEQFF.

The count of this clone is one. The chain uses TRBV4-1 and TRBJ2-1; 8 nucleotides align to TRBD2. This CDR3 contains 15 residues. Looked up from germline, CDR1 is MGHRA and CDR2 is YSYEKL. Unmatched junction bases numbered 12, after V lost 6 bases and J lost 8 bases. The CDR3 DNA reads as TGCGCCAGCAGGATAGAGCTAGCGGGCCTTCATGAGCAGTTCTTC. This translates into CASRIELAGLHEQFF.

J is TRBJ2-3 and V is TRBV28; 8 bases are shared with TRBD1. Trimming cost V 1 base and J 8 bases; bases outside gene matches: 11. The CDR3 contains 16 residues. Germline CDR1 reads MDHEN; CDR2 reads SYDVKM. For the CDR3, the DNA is TGTGCCAGCAGTTTATATCCCGGCAGGGGGCAGGTTACGCAGTATTTT. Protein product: CASSLYPGRGQVTQYF.

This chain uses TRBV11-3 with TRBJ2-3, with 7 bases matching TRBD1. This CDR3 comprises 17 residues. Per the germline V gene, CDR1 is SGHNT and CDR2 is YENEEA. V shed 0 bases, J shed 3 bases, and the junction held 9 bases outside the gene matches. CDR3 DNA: TGTGCCAGCAGCTTAGATTCCACAGGGGATACGACAGATACGCAGTATTTT. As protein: CASSLDSTGDTTDTQYF. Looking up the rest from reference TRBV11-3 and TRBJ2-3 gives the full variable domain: EAGVVQSPRYKIIEKKQPVAFWCNPISGHNTLYWYLQNLGQGPELLIRYENEEAVDDSQLPKDRFSAERLKGVDSTLKIQPAELGDSAVYLCASSLDSTGDTTDTQYFGPGTRLTVL.

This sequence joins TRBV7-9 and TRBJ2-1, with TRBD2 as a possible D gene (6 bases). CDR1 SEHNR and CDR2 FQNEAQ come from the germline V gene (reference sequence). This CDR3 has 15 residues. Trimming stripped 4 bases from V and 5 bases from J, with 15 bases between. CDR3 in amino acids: CASSSLIRENNEQFF. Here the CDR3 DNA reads TGTGCCAGCAGCTCCCTCATCCGGGAGAACAATGAGCAGTTCTTC.

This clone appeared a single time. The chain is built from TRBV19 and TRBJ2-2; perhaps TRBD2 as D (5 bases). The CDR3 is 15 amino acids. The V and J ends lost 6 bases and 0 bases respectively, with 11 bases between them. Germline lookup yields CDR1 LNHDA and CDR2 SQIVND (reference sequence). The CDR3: CASRGADTNTGELFF. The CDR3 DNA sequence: TGTGCCAGTAGGGGAGCAGACACGAACACCGGGGAGCTGTTTTTT.

The CDR3 region is CASALAGAGEQFF. For the CDR3, the DNA is TGTGCCAGTGCCCTAGCGGGAGCCGGTGAGCAGTTCTTC. The chain employs TRBV7-3 and TRBJ2-1, with 10 bases fitting TRBD2. The CDR3 totals 13 residues. V shed 9 bases and J 9 bases; nucleotides not matched to a gene: 8. Germline values: CDR1 SGHTA, CDR2 FQGTGA.

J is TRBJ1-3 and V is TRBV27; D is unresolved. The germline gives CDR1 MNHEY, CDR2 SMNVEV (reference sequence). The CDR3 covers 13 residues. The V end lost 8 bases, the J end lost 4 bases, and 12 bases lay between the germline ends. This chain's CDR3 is CASAYVAGNTIYF. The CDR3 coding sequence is TGTGCCAGCGCTTACGTAGCGGGAAACACCATATATTTT.

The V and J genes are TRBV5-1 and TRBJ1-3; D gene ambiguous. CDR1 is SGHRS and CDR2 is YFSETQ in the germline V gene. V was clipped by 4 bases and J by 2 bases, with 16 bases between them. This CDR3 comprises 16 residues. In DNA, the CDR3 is TGCGCCAGCAGCCGAGAAGGGCTTATCACTGGAAACACCATATATTTT. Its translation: CASSREGLITGNTIYF.

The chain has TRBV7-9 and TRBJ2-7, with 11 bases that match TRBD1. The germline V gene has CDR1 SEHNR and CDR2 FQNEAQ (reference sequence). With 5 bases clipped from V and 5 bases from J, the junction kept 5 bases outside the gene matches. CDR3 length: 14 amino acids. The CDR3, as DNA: TGTGCCAGCAGCGCGGGACAGGGGGTGGACGAGCAGTACTTC. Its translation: CASSAGQGVDEQYF. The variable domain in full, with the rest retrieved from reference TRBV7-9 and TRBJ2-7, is DTGVSQNPRHKITKRGQNVTFRCDPISEHNRLYWYRQTLGQGPEFLTYFQNEAQLEKSRLLSDRFSAERPKGSFSTLEIQRTEQGDSAMYLCASSAGQGVDEQYFGPGTRLTVT.

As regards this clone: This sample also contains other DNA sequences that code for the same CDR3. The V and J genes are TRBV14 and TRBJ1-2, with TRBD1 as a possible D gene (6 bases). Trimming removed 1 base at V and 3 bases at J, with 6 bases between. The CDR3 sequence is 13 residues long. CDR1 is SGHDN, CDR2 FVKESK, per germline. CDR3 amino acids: CASSQGQDYGYTF. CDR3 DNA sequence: TGTGCCAGCAGCCAAGGACAGGACTATGGCTACACCTTC.

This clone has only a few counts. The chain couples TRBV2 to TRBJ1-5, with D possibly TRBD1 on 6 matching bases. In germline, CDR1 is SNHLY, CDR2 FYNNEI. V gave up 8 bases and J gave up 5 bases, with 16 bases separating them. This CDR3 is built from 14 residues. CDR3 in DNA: TGTGCCAGCGGAGAAACAGGGATGGATCAGCCCCAGCATTTT. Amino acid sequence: CASGETGMDQPQHF.

The CDR3 here is CASSLKGDTEAFF. CDR3 DNA: TGTGCCAGCAGCTTAAAGGGGGACACTGAAGCTTTCTTT. The chain joins TRBV7-2 to TRBJ1-1, with D perhaps TRBD1 (6 bases). V lost 2 bases, J lost 3 bases, and 7 bases lay in between. The CDR3 is made up of 13 amino acids. CDR1 is SGHTA and CDR2 is FQGNSA in the germline V gene.

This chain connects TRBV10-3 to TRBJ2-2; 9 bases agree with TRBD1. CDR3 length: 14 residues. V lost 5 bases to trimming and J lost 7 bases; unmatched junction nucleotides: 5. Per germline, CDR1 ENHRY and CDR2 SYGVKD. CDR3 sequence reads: CAISTGQGHGELFF. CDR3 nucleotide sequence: TGTGCCATCAGTACAGGACAGGGGCACGGGGAGCTGTTTTTT.

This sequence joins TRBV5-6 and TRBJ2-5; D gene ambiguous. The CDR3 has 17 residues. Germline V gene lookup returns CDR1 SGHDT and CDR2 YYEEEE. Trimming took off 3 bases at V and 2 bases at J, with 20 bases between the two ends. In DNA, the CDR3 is TGTGCCAGCAGCTCCCTCCTTAGGCGACTTGAGCAAGAGACCCAGTACTTC. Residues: CASSSLLRRLEQETQYF.

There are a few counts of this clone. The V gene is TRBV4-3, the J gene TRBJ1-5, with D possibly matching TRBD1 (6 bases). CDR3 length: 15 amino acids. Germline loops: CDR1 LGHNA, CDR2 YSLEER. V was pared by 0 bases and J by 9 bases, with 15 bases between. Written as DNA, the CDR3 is TGCGCCAGCAGCCAAGAGGTCCAGGGGCATCGGCCCCAGCATTTT. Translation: CASSQEVQGHRPQHF.

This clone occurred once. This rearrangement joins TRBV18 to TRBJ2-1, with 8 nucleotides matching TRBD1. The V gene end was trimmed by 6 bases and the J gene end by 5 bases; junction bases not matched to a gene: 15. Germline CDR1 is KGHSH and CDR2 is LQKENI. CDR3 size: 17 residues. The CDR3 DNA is TGTGCCAGCTCGCCTTATCAGGGGGCGGTGGATCACAATGAGCAGTTCTTC. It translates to CASSPYQGAVDHNEQFF.

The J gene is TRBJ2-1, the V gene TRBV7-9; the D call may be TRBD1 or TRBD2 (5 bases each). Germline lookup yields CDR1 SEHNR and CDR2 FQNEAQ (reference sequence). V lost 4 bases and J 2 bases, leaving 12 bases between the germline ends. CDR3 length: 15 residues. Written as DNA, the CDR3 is TGTGCCAGCAGCTCGCAAGGGACCCCCTACAATGAGCAGTTCTTC. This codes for CASSSQGTPYNEQFF.

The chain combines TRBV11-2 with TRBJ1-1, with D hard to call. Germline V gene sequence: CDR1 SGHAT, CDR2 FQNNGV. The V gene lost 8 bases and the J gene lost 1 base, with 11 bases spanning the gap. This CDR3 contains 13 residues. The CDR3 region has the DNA TGTGCCAGCGGACGGCAGCCGAACACTGAAGCTTTCTTT. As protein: CASGRQPNTEAFF.

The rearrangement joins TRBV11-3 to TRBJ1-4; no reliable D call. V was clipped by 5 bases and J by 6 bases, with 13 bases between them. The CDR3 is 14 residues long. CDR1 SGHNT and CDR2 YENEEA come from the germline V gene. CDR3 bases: TGTGCCAGCAGCGTCCCGGGTCTCTATGAAAAACTGTTTTTT. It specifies CASSVPGLYEKLFF.

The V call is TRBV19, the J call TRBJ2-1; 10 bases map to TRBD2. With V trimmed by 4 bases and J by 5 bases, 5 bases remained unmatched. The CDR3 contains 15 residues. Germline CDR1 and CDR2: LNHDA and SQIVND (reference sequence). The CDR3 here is CASSTSGRTNNEQFF. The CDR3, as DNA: TGTGCCAGTAGTACTAGCGGGAGAACCAACAATGAGCAGTTCTTC.